These 9 T cell receptor beta chains originate from one sample sequenced in a study of CD8+ T cells in alopecia areata. Indicated treatment: oral pan-JAK inhibitor, 5-10 mg twice daily. Extraction of RNA preceded its reverse transcription into cDNA, which served as the sequencing template. Profiled with immunoSEQ multiplex PCR; TCRdb holds only in-frame clones, not every one. Counted here are about 150,000 clones, around half occurring once; the ten biggest clones make up less than 20%. The source was CD8+ T cells sorted from blood, collected at week 4, from a patient treated with tofacitinib. The receptors stem from a human donor with alopecia areata.

This clone has more than one count but fewer than ten. The chain has TRBV29-1 and TRBJ2-5, with 11 positions matching TRBD1. The V and J ends lost 6 bases and 5 bases, in that order; junction bases with no gene match: 8. Germline V lookup: CDR1 SQVTM, CDR2 ANQGSEA. The CDR3 consists of 14 residues. The chain's CDR3 is CSVGGTGGFETQYF. CDR3 sequence (DNA): TGCAGCGTCGGTGGGACAGGGGGTTTCGAGACCCAGTACTTC.

V usage is TRBV4-3 and J usage is TRBJ1-6, with 8 nucleotides matching TRBD1. The CDR3 is 15 amino acids. CDR1 and CDR2 from the germline V gene are LGHNA and YSLEER. After removal of 1 base from V and 9 bases from J, the junction contained 5 bases not matched to a gene. The CDR3 loop reads CASSQGTGFSSPLHF. As DNA, the CDR3 is TGCGCCAGCAGCCAAGGGACAGGGTTCAGTTCACCCCTCCACTTT.

Concerning this clone itself: A junction end diverges from the germline sequence, so it may reflect a read error. The rearrangement uses TRBV14 and TRBJ2-3; tentatively, D is TRBD2 (5 bases). The CDR3 loop spans 15 amino acids. Germline V gene lookup returns CDR1 SGHDN and CDR2 FVKESK. The chain's CDR3 is CASNQLGMAKDTQYF. Written as DNA, the CDR3 is TGTGCCAGCAACCAACTCGGGATGGCGAAAGATACGCAGTATTTT. The full variable domain, rest sourced from reference TRBV14 and TRBJ2-3, is EAGVTQFPSHSVIEKGQTVTLRCDPISGHDNLYWYRRVMGKEIKFLLHFVKESKQDESGMPNNRFLAERTGGTYSTLKVQPAELEDSGVYFCASNQLGMAKDTQYFGPGTRLTVL.

Ten or more counts support this clone. V is TRBV11-2 and J is TRBJ2-7, with 13 positions matching TRBD2. The CDR3 extends over 16 amino acids. Germline values: CDR1 SGHAT, CDR2 FQNNGV. V was pared by 3 bases and J by 0 bases, with 2 bases of the junction left unmatched. The CDR3 DNA reads as TGTGCCAGCAGCTTGACTAGCGGGGGGTCCTCCTACGAGCAGTACTTC. Translation: CASSLTSGGSSYEQYF.

The chain links TRBV9 to TRBJ2-1; no definite D call. Between the trimmed V and J ends, which lost 4 bases and 4 bases, there was a span of 9 bases. Germline lookup yields CDR1 SGDLS and CDR2 YYNGEE. The CDR3 loop spans 13 amino acids. CDR3 loop: CASSLRPYNEQFF. The DNA for the CDR3 is TGTGCCAGCAGCCTCAGACCGTACAATGAGCAGTTCTTC.

The chain employs TRBV30 and TRBJ2-7; 11 bases agree with TRBD2. The CDR3 length is 13 residues. Germline CDR1 is GTSNPN and CDR2 is SVGIG (reference sequence). V lost 2 bases, J lost 6 bases, and 3 bases stayed unmatched. The CDR3 bases are TGTGCCTGGAGTACTAGCGGGGGAATCGAGCAGTACTTC. As protein: CAWSTSGGIEQYF.

The V call is TRBV4-2, the J call TRBJ2-1, with TRBD2 matching over 12 bases. The CDR3 contains 16 residues. Germline trimming cut 5 bases from V and 5 bases from J; bases unmatched to any gene: 7. Germline CDR1 reads LGHNA; CDR2 reads YNFKEQ. CDR3 in amino acids: CASSSVSSGGDNEQFF. The CDR3 bases are TGTGCCAGCAGCTCGGTCTCTAGCGGGGGGGACAATGAGCAGTTCTTC.

This sequence joins TRBV19 and TRBJ1-1, with 7 positions matching TRBD1. Germline values: CDR1 LNHDA, CDR2 SQIVND (reference sequence). J gave up 2 bases and V 9 bases, and 12 bases lay outside the gene matches. CDR3 length equals 15 residues. CDR3 region: CASRYLRTGNTEAFF. The CDR3 bases are TGTGCCAGCAGATATCTCCGGACAGGAAACACTGAAGCTTTCTTT.

The V gene is TRBV9, the J gene TRBJ2-1; TRBD1 aligns across 7 bases. Germline V gene data show CDR1 as SGDLS and CDR2 as YYNGEE. The CDR3 covers 15 residues. V lost 0 bases and J lost 4; bases outside the gene matches: 4. In nucleotides, the CDR3 is TGTGCCAGCAGCGTAGTAACAGGGGAATACAATGAGCAGTTCTTC. Translated, it gives CASSVVTGEYNEQFF.